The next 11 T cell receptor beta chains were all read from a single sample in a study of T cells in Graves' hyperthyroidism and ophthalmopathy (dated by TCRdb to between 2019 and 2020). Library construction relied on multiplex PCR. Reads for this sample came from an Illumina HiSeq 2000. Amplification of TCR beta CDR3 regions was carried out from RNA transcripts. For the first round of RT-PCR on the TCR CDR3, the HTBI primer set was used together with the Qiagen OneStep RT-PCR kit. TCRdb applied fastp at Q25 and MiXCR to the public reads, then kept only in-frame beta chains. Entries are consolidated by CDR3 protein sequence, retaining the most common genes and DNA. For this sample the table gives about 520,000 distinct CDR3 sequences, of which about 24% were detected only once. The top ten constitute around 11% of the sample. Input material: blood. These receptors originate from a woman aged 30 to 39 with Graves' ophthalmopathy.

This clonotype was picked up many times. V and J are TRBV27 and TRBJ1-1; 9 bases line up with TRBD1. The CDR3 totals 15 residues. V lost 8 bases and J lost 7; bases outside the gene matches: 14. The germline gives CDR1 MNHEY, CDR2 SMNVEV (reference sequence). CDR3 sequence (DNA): TGTGCCAGCCGTATTTCCGGGACAGGGATGGGTGAAGCTTTCTTT. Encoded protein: CASRISGTGMGEAFF.

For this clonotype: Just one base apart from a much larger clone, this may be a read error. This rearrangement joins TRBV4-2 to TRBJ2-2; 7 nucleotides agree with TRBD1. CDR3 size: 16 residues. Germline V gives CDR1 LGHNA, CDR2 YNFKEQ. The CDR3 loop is CASSQDWTGNTGELCF. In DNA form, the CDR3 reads TGTGCCAGCAGCCAAGATTGGACAGGAAACACCGGGGAGCTGTGTTTT.

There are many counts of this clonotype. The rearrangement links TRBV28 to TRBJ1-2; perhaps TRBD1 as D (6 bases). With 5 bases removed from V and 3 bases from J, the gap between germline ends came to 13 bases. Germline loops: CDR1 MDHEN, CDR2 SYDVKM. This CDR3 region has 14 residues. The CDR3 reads CASSLRQVDYGYTF. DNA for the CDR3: TGTGCCAGCAGTCTCAGACAGGTTGACTATGGCTACACCTTC.

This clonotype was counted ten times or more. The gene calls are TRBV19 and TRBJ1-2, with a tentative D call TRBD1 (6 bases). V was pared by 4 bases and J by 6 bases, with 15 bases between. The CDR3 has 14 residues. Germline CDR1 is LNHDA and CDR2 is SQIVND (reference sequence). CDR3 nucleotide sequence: TGTGCCAGTAGTACCTGGGGGTGGACAGATGGCTACACCTTC. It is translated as CASSTWGWTDGYTF.

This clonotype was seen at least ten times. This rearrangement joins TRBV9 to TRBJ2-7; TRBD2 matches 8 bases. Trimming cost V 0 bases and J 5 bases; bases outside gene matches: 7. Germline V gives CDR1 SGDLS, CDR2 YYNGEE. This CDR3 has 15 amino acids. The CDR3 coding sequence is TGTGCCAGCAGCGTAGTGCCGGGGGGGGTAGACGAGCAGTACTTC. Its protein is CASSVVPGGVDEQYF. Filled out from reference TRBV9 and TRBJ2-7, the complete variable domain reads DSGVTQTPKHLITATGQRVTLRCSPRSGDLSVYWYQQSLDQGLQFLIQYYNGEERAKGNILERFSAQQFPDLHSELNLSSLELGDSALYFCASSVVPGGVDEQYFGPGTRLTVT.

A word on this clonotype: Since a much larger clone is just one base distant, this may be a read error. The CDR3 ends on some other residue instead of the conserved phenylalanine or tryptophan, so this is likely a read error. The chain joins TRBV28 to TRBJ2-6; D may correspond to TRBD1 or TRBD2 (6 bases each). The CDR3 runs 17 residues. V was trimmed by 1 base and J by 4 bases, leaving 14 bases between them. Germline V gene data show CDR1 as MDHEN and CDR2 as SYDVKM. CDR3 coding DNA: TGTGCCAGCAGTTTATTCTGGAGGGGACAAGGGGCCAACGTCCTGACTTAC. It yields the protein CASSLFWRGQGANVLTY.

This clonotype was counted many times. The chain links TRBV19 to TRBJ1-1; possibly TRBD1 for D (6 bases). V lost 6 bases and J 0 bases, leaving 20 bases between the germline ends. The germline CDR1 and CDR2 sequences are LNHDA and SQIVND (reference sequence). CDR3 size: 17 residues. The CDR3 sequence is CASRGAWGNILNTEAFF. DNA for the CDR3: TGTGCCAGTAGGGGGGCTTGGGGGAACATTCTGAACACTGAAGCTTTCTTT.

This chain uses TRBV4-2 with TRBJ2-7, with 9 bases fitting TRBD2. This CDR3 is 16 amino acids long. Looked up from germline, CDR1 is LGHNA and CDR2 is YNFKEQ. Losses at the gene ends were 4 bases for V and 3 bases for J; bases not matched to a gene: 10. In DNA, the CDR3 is TGTGCCAGCAGCCGGGGAGGTGGACTAGCGTTCTACGAGCAGTACTTC. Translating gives CASSRGGGLAFYEQYF.

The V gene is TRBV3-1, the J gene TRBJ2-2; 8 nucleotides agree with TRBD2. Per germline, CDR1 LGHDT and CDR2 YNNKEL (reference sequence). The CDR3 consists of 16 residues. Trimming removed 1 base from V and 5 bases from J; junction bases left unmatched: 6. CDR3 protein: CASSQGTSMDTGELFF. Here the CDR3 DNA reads TGTGCCAGCAGCCAAGGGACTAGCATGGATACCGGGGAGCTGTTTTTT.

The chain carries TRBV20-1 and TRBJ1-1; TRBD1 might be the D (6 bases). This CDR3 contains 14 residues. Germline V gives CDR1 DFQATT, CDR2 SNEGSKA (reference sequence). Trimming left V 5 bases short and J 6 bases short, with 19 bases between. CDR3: CSAGYRAGRPEAFF. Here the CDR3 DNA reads TGCAGTGCTGGTTACAGGGCGGGTAGGCCTGAAGCTTTCTTT.

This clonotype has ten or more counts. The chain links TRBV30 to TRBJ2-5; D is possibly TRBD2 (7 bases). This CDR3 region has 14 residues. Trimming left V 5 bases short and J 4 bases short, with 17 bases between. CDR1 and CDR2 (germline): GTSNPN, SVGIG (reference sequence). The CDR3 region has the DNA TGTGCCTGGCGTAAAGGGGGGGGGATAGAGACCCAGTACTTC. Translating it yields CAWRKGGGIETQYF.